These 2 T cell receptor beta chains originate from one sample sequenced in a study of blood T cells in healthy people across ages. Then a second PCR, running roughly 7 to 11 cycles, was carried out with a sample-barcoded 5' primer and a J-beta primer mix. TCRdb independently ran MiXCR on the 5' RACE reads; one entry per CDR3 protein. The repertoire holds about 380,000 distinct CDR3 sequences, with 45% to 65% as singletons. The sample taken for sequencing was blood. The receptors shown here come from a man between 60 and 75 years old in good health.

In this sample, this clonotype turned up once. The genes are TRBV29-1 and TRBJ2-7; TRBD1 matches at 7 bases. V was pared by 7 bases and J by 1 base, with 10 bases of the junction left unmatched. Per the germline V gene, CDR1 is SQVTM and CDR2 is ANQGSEA. The CDR3 totals 14 residues. The DNA for the CDR3 is TGCAGCGGCCGGACAGGCCTTCAATCCTACGAGCAGTACTTC. Its translation is CSGRTGLQSYEQYF.

The CDR3 DNA follows: TGTGCCAGCAGTTTTATTGGACAGGGTGAAGCTTTCTTT. Protein: CASSFIGQGEAFF. The V and J genes are TRBV28 and TRBJ1-1, with TRBD1 matching 8 bases. The CDR3 has 13 amino acids. Germline lookup yields CDR1 MDHEN and CDR2 SYDVKM. J was trimmed by 7 bases and V by 3 bases; bases with no gene match: 4.